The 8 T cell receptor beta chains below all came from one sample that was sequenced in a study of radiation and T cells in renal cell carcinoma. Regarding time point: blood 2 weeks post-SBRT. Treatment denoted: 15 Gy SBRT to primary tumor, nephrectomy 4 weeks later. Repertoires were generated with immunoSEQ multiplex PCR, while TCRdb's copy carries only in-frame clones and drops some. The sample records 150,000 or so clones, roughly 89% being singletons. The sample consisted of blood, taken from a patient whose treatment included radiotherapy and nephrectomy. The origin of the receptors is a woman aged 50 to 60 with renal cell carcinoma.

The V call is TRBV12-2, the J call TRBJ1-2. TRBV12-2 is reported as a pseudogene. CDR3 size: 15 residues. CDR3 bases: TGTGCAAGTCGCTTAGGGACCGCCCACTGGTATGGCTACACCTTC. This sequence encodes CASRLGTAHWYGYTF.

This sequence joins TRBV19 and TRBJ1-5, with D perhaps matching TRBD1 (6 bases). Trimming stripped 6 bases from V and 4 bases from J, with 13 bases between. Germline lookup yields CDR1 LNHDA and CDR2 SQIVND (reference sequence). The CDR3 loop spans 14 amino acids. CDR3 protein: CASSPGAGNQPQHF. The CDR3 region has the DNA TGTGCCAGTAGCCCGGGGGCAGGGAATCAGCCCCAGCATTTT.

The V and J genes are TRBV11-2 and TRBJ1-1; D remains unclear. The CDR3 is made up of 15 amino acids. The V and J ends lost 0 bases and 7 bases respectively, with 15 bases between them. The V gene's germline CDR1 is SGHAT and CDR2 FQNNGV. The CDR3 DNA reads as TGTGCCAGCAGCTTAGATCGAGGTTTTGGGGATGAAGCTTTCTTT. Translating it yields CASSLDRGFGDEAFF.

The CDR3: CASSDHYLIPGTGNTGELFF. CDR3 in DNA: TGTGCCAGCAGTGATCACTACCTCATTCCCGGGACAGGGAACACCGGGGAGCTGTTTTTT. The chain links TRBV6-4 to TRBJ2-2; TRBD1 matches 8 bases. Germline CDR1 reads MRHNA; CDR2 reads SNTAGT. V trimming: 3 bases; J trimming: 1 base; junction bases outside the gene matches: 16. The CDR3 extends over 20 amino acids.

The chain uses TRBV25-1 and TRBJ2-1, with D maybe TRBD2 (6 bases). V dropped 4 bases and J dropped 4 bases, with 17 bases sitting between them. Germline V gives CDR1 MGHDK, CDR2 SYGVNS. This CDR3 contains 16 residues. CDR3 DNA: TGTGCCAGCAGTGGACCGACCCGGACTACTTACAATGAGCAGTTCTTC. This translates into CASSGPTRTTYNEQFF.

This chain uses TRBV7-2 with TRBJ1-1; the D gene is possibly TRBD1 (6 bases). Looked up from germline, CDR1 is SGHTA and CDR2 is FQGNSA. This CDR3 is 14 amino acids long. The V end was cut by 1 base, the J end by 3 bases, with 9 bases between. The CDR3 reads CASSLGWGHTEAFF. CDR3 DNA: TGTGCCAGCAGCTTAGGGTGGGGGCACACTGAAGCTTTCTTT.

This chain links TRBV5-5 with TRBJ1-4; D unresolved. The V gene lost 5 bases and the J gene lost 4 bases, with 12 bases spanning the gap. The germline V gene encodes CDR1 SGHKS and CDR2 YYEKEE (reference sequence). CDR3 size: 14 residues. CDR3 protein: CASRRADYNEKLFF. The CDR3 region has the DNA TGTGCCAGCAGGAGGGCTGACTATAATGAAAAACTGTTTTTT. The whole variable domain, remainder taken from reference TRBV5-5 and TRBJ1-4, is DAGVTQSPTHLIKTRGQQVTLRCSPISGHKSVSWYQQVLGQGPQFIFQYYEKEERGRGNFPDRFSARQFPNYSSELNVNALLLGDSALYLCASRRADYNEKLFFGSGTQLSVL.

The chain's CDR3 is CASRIGGVMNTEAFF. CDR3 DNA sequence: TGTGCCAGCAGAATAGGCGGGGTCATGAACACTGAAGCTTTCTTT. The chain joins TRBV7-2 to TRBJ1-1; D is unresolved. Trimming pared 6 bases from V and 0 bases from J, leaving 14 bases between. Germline CDR1 and CDR2: SGHTA and FQGNSA. This CDR3 spans 15 amino acids.